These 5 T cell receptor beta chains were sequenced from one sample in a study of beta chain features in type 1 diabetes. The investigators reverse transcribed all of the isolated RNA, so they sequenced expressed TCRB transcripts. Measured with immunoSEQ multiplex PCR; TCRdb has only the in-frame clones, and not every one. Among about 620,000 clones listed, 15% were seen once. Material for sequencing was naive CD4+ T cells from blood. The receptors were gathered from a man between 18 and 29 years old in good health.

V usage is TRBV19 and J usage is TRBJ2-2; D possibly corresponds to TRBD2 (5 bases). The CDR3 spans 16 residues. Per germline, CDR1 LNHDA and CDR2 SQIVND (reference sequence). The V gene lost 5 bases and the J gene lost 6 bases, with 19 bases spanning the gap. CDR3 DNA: TGTGCCAGTAGTCGTGGATTGGGCCCCGGGGCCGGGGAGCTGTTTTTT. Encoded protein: CASSRGLGPGAGELFF. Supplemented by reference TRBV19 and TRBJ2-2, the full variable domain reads DGGITQSPKYLFRKEGQNVTLSCEQNLNHDAMYWYRQDPGQGLRLIYYSQIVNDFQKGDIAEGYSVSREKKESFPLTVTSAQKNPTAFYLCASSRGLGPGAGELFFGEGSRLTVL.

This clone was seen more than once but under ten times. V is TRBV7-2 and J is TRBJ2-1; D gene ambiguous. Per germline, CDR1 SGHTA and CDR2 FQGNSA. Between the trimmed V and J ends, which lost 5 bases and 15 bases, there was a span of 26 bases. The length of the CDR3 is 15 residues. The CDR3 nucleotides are TGTGCCAGCAGCCCGTCCGCCCCGGAGAGGCTAGGGCTGTTCTTC. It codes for CASSPSAPERLGLFF.

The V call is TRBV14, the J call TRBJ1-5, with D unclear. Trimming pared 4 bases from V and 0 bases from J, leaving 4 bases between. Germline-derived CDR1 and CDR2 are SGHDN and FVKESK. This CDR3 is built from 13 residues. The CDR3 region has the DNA TGTGCCAGCAGCCTATTTAGCAATCAGCCCCAGCATTTT. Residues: CASSLFSNQPQHF.

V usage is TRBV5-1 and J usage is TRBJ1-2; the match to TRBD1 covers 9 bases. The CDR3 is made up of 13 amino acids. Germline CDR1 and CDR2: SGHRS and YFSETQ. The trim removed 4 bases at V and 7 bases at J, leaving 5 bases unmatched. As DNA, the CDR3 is TGCGCCAGCAGCCCACAGGGGGCGGGTGGCTACACCTTC. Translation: CASSPQGAGGYTF.

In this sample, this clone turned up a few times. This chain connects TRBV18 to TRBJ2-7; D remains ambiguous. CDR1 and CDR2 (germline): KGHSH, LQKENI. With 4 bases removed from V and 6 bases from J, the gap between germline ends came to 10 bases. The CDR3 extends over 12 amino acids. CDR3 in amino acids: CASSLKDREQYF. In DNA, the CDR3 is TGTGCCAGCTCACTCAAGGACCGCGAGCAGTACTTC.